Reported below is one T cell receptor beta chain. The antigen remains undetermined. The V and J ends lost 1 base and 6 bases respectively, with 4 bases between them. CDR1 is ENHRY and CDR2 is SYGVKD in the germline V gene. There are 12 residues in the CDR3. The record originates from a study of PD-1 blockade in mismatch repair-deficient tumors. Time point meaning: approximately ten-day in vitro stimulation with candidate mutation-associated neoantigen peptide 1. Each of seven or eight ELISpot-reactive candidate peptides was used for approximately eleven-day stimulation. Baseline for clone expansion was a parallel culture with no peptide. The repertoire was sequenced with immunoSEQ multiplex PCR; TCRdb's copy has only in-frame clones and lacks some. There are around 9,600 clones in the sample; roughly 87% occur only once, and approximately 15% lies in the top ten.

This receptor was identified in an adult with mismatch repair-deficient cancer. The rearrangement joins TRBV10-3 to TRBJ1-5; no definite D call. The source material was cells cultured in vitro, sampled from a patient treated with pembrolizumab. CDR3: CAISELGQPQHF. CDR3 coding DNA: TGTGCCATCAGTGAGTTGGGTCAGCCCCAGCATTTT.